These 16 T cell receptor beta chains originate from one sample sequenced in a study of cytomegalovirus exposure and HLA in healthy donors (dated by TCRdb to 2015 to 2018). Library creation used the immunoSEQ multiplex PCR assay. A mixture of 60 forward primers for TCR Vbeta segments and 13 reverse primers for TCR Jbeta segments was used in the multiplex PCR. TCRdb took this table from immuneACCESS and kept in-frame rearrangements with V and J called. Such tables lack part of the clones; where checked against another copy, unresolved V genes explain under half of the gap, and the rest is unexplained. The data table for this sample lists about 100,000 clones. The ten largest make up about 5.5% of the sample. Sequencing was done on a sample of PBMCs. The receptors derive from a girl aged 5-17 years in good health and CMV-seropositive.

V usage is TRBV7-9 and J usage is TRBJ1-6, with D maybe TRBD1 (5 bases). Germline V gene sequence: CDR1 SEHNR, CDR2 FQNEAQ (reference sequence). Trimming took 1 base from V and 9 from J, leaving 7 bases between them. The CDR3 extends over 13 amino acids. This CDR3 is CASSLGTGSPLHF. CDR3 bases: TGTGCCAGCAGCTTAGGAACAGGTTCACCCCTCCACTTT.

The gene calls are TRBV5-6 and TRBJ1-6, with a tentative D call TRBD1 (5 bases). CDR3 length: 15 residues. CDR1 and CDR2 from the germline V gene are SGHDT and YYEEEE. Between the trimmed V and J ends, which lost 0 bases and 7 bases, there was a span of 11 bases. The chain's CDR3 is CASSLVGGANSPLHF. The CDR3 DNA sequence: TGTGCCAGCAGCTTGGTAGGTGGGGCAAATTCACCCCTCCACTTT.

DNA for the CDR3: TGTGCCATCAGTGACTCAACGACAGGGGAAGCTTTCTTT. Translation: CAISDSTTGEAFF. The gene calls are TRBV10-3 and TRBJ1-1; 7 bases agree with TRBD1. The CDR3 is made up of 13 amino acids. J was trimmed by 8 bases and V by 3 bases; bases with no gene match: 6. The germline V gene has CDR1 ENHRY and CDR2 SYGVKD.

The chain employs TRBV7-9 and TRBJ2-7, with TRBD1 matching 10 bases. Looked up from germline, CDR1 is SEHNR and CDR2 is FQNEAQ (reference sequence). The V gene end was trimmed by 1 base and the J gene end by 6 bases; junction bases not matched to a gene: 9. CDR3 length equals 16 residues. The CDR3 region is CASSLGGGGQGFEQYF. In nucleotides, the CDR3 is TGTGCCAGCAGCTTAGGGGGAGGGGGACAGGGGTTCGAGCAGTACTTC.

J is TRBJ2-7 and V is TRBV27; tentatively, D is TRBD1 (5 bases). The CDR3 totals 13 residues. Germline V gives CDR1 MNHEY, CDR2 SMNVEV (reference sequence). V lost 5 bases and J lost 3, with 11 bases in between. The CDR3 sequence: CASSLRGGYEQYV. CDR3 nucleotide sequence: TGTGCCAGCAGTCTAAGGGGCGGCTACGAGCAGTACGTC.

J is TRBJ2-7 and V is TRBV4-1; TRBD1 is a possible D gene (6 bases). The CDR3 contains 16 residues. Trimming shortened V by 3 bases and J by 0 bases, and 15 bases separated the two germline ends. Germline CDR1 is MGHRA and CDR2 is YSYEKL. Written as DNA, the CDR3 is TGCGCCAGCAGCCAGGCGGACAGCCCTGGCTCCTACGAGCAGTACTTC. As protein: CASSQADSPGSYEQYF.

On this clone: A read error may account for a junction end that differs from germline. This chain uses TRBV7-3 with TRBJ1-1; 8 bases are a match to TRBD1. The CDR3 sequence is 13 residues long. Germline lookup yields CDR1 SGHTA and CDR2 FQGTGA. The CDR3 protein is CASSLAGQDEKLF. For the CDR3, the DNA is TGTGCCAGCAGCTTAGCGGGACAGGACGAAAAGCTATTT.

The chain joins TRBV6-5 to TRBJ1-2; TRBD1 matches 11 bases. V lost 6 bases, J lost 7 bases, and 7 bases stayed unmatched. The V gene's germline CDR1 is MNHEY and CDR2 SVGAGI. The CDR3 is made up of 14 amino acids. DNA of the CDR3: TGTGCCAGCAGACACGGACAGGGGGCGGGTGGCTACACCTTC. Translating gives CASRHGQGAGGYTF.

The gene calls are TRBV7-3 and TRBJ2-1, with TRBD2 identical over 7 bases. The V gene end was trimmed by 6 bases and the J gene end by 8 bases; junction bases not matched to a gene: 10. This CDR3 has 14 residues. CDR1 and CDR2 (germline): SGHTA, FQGTGA. The CDR3 nucleotides are TGTGCCAGCAGTTCTGGGGGGGGAGGGGATGAGCAGTTCTTC. The encoded protein is CASSSGGGGDEQFF.

CDR3 coding DNA: TGTGCCAGTAGTATAGACGGGACTAGCGGAGGACTTCAGTACTTC. Translating it yields CASSIDGTSGGLQYF. This rearrangement joins TRBV19 to TRBJ2-4; TRBD2 matches at 11 bases. V trimming: 0 bases; J trimming: 11 bases; junction bases outside the gene matches: 6. CDR1 and CDR2 (germline): LNHDA, SQIVND (reference sequence). CDR3 length equals 15 residues.

The V call is TRBV4-3, the J call TRBJ1-2, with D possibly TRBD1 on 6 matching bases. Germline values: CDR1 LGHNA, CDR2 YSLEER. V was trimmed by 1 base and J by 0 bases, leaving 12 bases between them. There are 16 residues in the CDR3. CDR3 DNA sequence: TGCGCCAGCAGCCAAGCCCGACAGGACGCTAACTATGGCTACACCTTC. Its protein is CASSQARQDANYGYTF.

The rearrangement uses TRBV7-8 and TRBJ1-5, with 7 bases lining up with TRBD1. CDR3 length: 17 residues. CDR1 is SGHVS, CDR2 FQNEAQ, per germline. After removal of 3 bases from V and 4 bases from J, the junction contained 12 bases not matched to a gene. In DNA form, the CDR3 reads TGTGCCAGCAGCTTCCATCTCCGGGACAGCCTGAATCAGCCCCAGCATTTT. Residues: CASSFHLRDSLNQPQHF.

The chain joins TRBV6-1 to TRBJ1-2; D gene uncertain. Per the germline V gene, CDR1 is MNHNS and CDR2 is SASEGT. The CDR3 covers 16 residues. V gave up 0 bases and J gave up 5 bases, with 16 bases separating them. CDR3: CASSEAGSAAEYGYTF. The DNA of the CDR3 is TGTGCCAGCAGTGAAGCAGGTAGTGCGGCTGAGTATGGCTACACCTTC.

The chain joins TRBV13 to TRBJ2-7; D is ambiguous. The CDR3 is made up of 14 amino acids. Looked up from germline, CDR1 is PRHDT and CDR2 is FYEKMQ (reference sequence). V was cut by 5 bases and J by 0 bases, with 11 bases left in between. The CDR3 loop is CASSLYTASYEQYV. The CDR3 DNA reads TGTGCCAGCAGCCTATATACAGCCTCCTACGAGCAGTACGTC.

V usage is TRBV7-2 and J usage is TRBJ2-1; tentatively, D is TRBD2 (5 bases). Trimming shortened V by 2 bases and J by 0 bases, and 5 bases separated the two germline ends. This CDR3 contains 14 residues. Germline V gene lookup returns CDR1 SGHTA and CDR2 FQGNSA. In DNA, the CDR3 is TGTGCCAGCAGCTTAACTAGCTCCTACAATGAGCAGTTCTTC. Amino acids: CASSLTSSYNEQFF. The full variable domain, in which reference TRBV7-2 and TRBJ2-1 provide the parts outside the CDR3, is GAGVSQSPSNKVTEKGKDVELRCDPISGHTALYWYRQSLGQGLEFLIYFQGNSAPDKSGLPSDRFSAERTGGSVSTLTIQRTQQEDSAVYLCASSLTSSYNEQFFGPGTRLTVL.

This chain joins TRBV5-1 and TRBJ1-2; TRBD1 matches 7 bases. V lost 4 bases and J lost 4; bases outside the gene matches: 7. This CDR3 spans 14 amino acids. CDR1 and CDR2 (germline): SGHRS, YFSETQ. CDR3 in amino acids: CASSEGGSLYGYTF. In DNA form, the CDR3 reads TGCGCCAGCAGCGAAGGGGGCTCCCTCTATGGCTACACCTTC.